This TCR beta chain was found in a study of cytomegalovirus exposure and HLA in healthy donors. CDR3 size: 18 residues. The ends were cut back, 6 bases at V and 6 bases at J, with 27 bases in the middle. CDR1 and CDR2 from the germline V gene are SGHAT and FQNNGV. Here immunoSEQ multiplex PCR was the method, and the copy in TCRdb shows in-frame clones only, minus some. The sample lists about 78,000 clones, 90% to 96% occurring once. The source is a man between 18 and 35 years old in good health and CMV-seropositive. The chain links TRBV11-2 to TRBJ2-1; maybe TRBD1 (5 bases). Sequenced input: PBMCs. DNA for the CDR3: TGTGCCAGCAGGGACACGACCTTGACTCGCCTAAGGATCAATGAGCAGTTCTTC. This encodes CASRDTTLTRLRINEQFF.